This T cell receptor (beta chain) was sequenced during a study of blood T cell repertoires in COVID-19. Study overall: The United States, Italy and Spain supplied acute and convalescent COVID-19 samples. Sources were T cells, B-cell-depleted T cells, or PBMCs; the material itself was cDNA or gDNA.

Per the original data handling: Nucleated cell counts were estimated from reference gene primer amplification. This table comes from immunoSEQ multiplex PCR, and its TCRdb copy is limited to in-frame clones, with some not included. V and J calls and clone size are given by that table; D and trimming were obtained from the DNA. Of 25,000 to 30,000 clones listed, about 85% are singletons. Germline CDR1 SNHLY, CDR2 FYNNEI. V lost 0 bases to trimming and J lost 6 bases; unmatched junction nucleotides: 4. CDR3 length: 16 amino acids. The rearrangement links TRBV2 to TRBJ2-1; 11 bases are shared with TRBD1. Specimen: peripheral blood. The source of this sequence is a woman aged 60-70 years with acute or convalescent COVID-19. The CDR3 nucleotides read TGTGCCAGCAGTGAAGCGTGGGACAGGGGGACCAATGAGCAGTTCTTC. Its translation: CASSEAWDRGTNEQFF.